The 19 T cell receptor beta chains given below trace back to one sample, sequenced in a study of read filtering for tumor transcriptome and immune sequencing. This library used roughly 400 ng RNA and molecular barcoded adaptors spanning alpha/delta and beta/gamma chains. TCRdb used MiXCR to reprocess the reads, holding one entry per CDR3 protein. The sample shows around 140,000 distinct CDR3 sequences, about 13% of them seen only once. Sequencing was performed on a population of CD138-negative cells sorted from bone marrow. The receptors originated from a donor aged 40 or older with multiple myeloma.

This clonotype has ten or more counts. V gene TRBV19 combines with J gene TRBJ2-1; 10 nucleotides align to TRBD1. In germline, CDR1 is LNHDA, CDR2 SQIVND (reference sequence). The CDR3 has 16 residues. Trimming took 4 bases from V and 1 from J; bases not matched to a gene: 4. The chain's CDR3 is CASSTGTGVSYNEQFF. In DNA form, the CDR3 reads TGTGCCAGTAGTACCGGGACAGGGGTTTCCTACAATGAGCAGTTCTTC.

There are many counts of this clonotype. The chain has TRBV5-5 and TRBJ2-7; 8 bases are shared with TRBD1. The CDR3 runs to 15 residues. V lost 3 bases to trimming and J lost 0 bases; unmatched junction nucleotides: 5. Germline assignment: CDR1 SGHKS and CDR2 YYEKEE (reference sequence). This CDR3 reads CASSSRDRNSYEQYF. As DNA, the CDR3 is TGTGCCAGCAGCTCCCGGGACAGGAACTCCTACGAGCAGTACTTC.

This clonotype was observed at least ten times. The chain links TRBV12-3 or TRBV12-4 to TRBJ1-1; possible D gene TRBD1, 5 bases. The CDR3 runs to 14 residues. V shed 7 bases and J shed 2 bases, with 14 bases lying between them. CDR3 nucleotide sequence: TGTGCCAGCACCGGGGACGGTCAAAACACTGAAGCTTTCTTT. This sequence encodes CASTGDGQNTEAFF.

This clonotype was recorded a few times. Its ends do not fully match the called genes, so a read error is possible. The rearrangement joins TRBV24-1 to TRBJ1-1; 7 bases are shared with TRBD1. This CDR3 contains 14 residues. In germline, CDR1 is KGHDR, CDR2 SFDVKD. CDR3 nucleotide sequence: TGTGCCACCGGTGATTCTGACAGGGACACTGAAGCTTCCTTT. Protein product: CATGDSDRDTEASF.

The rearrangement links TRBV20-1 to TRBJ2-3; 10 bases match TRBD2. The CDR3 runs to 20 residues. Germline values: CDR1 DFQATT, CDR2 SNEGSKA (reference sequence). With 0 bases clipped from V and 0 bases from J, the junction kept 15 bases outside the gene matches. CDR3 sequence reads: CSARDPASGSSRPSTDTQYF. CDR3 sequence (DNA): TGCAGTGCTAGAGATCCGGCTAGCGGGAGCTCAAGACCTAGCACAGATACGCAGTATTTT.

The chain uses TRBV5-5 and TRBJ2-2, with 7 bases fitting TRBD1. This CDR3 has 19 residues. From germline, CDR1 is SGHKS and CDR2 YYEKEE (reference sequence). J lost 4 bases, V lost 0 bases, and 15 bases had no gene match. In nucleotides, the CDR3 is TGTGCCAGCAGCTTGGTGGTGGGGAATCCGGGACAGCCCACCGGGGAGCTGTTTTTT. It specifies CASSLVVGNPGQPTGELFF.

There are a few counts of this clonotype. The chain employs TRBV4-2 and TRBJ2-5, with TRBD2 identical over 11 bases. V lost 5 bases, J lost 5 bases, and 13 bases stayed unmatched. Germline-derived CDR1 and CDR2 are LGHNA and YNFKEQ. This CDR3 has 17 residues. The CDR3 nucleotides read TGTGCCAGCAGCGCCCGTCCCAATAGCGGGAGGGGGGAGACCCAGTACTTC. Protein sequence: CASSARPNSGRGETQYF.

Ten or more counts support this clonotype. The chain carries TRBV15 and TRBJ1-1, with a weak D call TRBD1 (5 bases). The V and J ends lost 0 bases and 6 bases respectively, with 20 bases between them. The CDR3 runs to 17 residues. The germline V gene encodes CDR1 LNHNV and CDR2 YYDKDF (reference sequence). The CDR3 here is CATSRDLGDRSIAEAFF. The CDR3, as DNA: TGTGCCACCAGCAGAGATCTTGGGGACCGCAGTATCGCTGAAGCTTTCTTT.

This chain connects TRBV6-2 or TRBV6-3 to TRBJ2-7; TRBD2 matches 8 bases. This CDR3 has 14 residues. With 4 bases clipped from V and 5 bases from J, the junction kept 7 bases outside the gene matches. Germline V gene lookup returns CDR1 MNHEY and CDR2 SVGEGT. The CDR3 DNA follows: TGTGCCAGCAGTTTGTTAAGCGGGAGCCACGAGCAGTACTTC. This gives the protein CASSLLSGSHEQYF.

Concerning this clonotype itself: This sequence may be a read error, since a much larger clone differs from it by one base. The rearrangement links TRBV6-2 or TRBV6-3 to TRBJ2-5, with D hard to call. V was clipped by 7 bases and J by 3 bases, with 12 bases between them. This CDR3 has 13 amino acids. The germline gives CDR1 MNHEY, CDR2 SVGEGT. The CDR3 coding sequence is TGTGCCAGCACCTCCCCGGCCGAAGAGACCCAGTACTTC. It specifies CASTSPAEETQYF.

Only one count was recorded for this clonotype. A much larger clone is a single base away; this may be a read error. The chain employs TRBV3-1 and TRBJ1-5; TRBD1 agrees at 10 bases. The CDR3 is 16 amino acids. Germline V gene sequence: CDR1 LGHDT, CDR2 YNNKEL (reference sequence). With V trimmed by 4 bases and J by 8 bases, 11 bases remained unmatched. The CDR3 DNA reads TGTGCCAGCAGCCTGCACGGGACAGGGGACAGTAAGCCCCAGCATTTT. It specifies CASSLHGTGDSKPQHF.

Concerning this clonotype: Given the absence of the conserved phenylalanine or tryptophan at the CDR3 end, a read error is likely. V gene TRBV14 combines with J gene TRBJ2-2; D gene unclear. V gave up 3 bases and J gave up 5 bases, with 10 bases separating them. CDR3 length: 14 amino acids. Germline CDR1 and CDR2: SGHDN and FVKESK. CDR3 sequence: CASSHQASTGELFL. The CDR3 DNA reads as TGTGCCAGCAGCCACCAAGCCTCAACCGGGGAGCTGTTTCTT.

Many counts were recorded for this clonotype. The chain couples TRBV6-6 to TRBJ2-1; 9 nucleotides line up with TRBD2. This CDR3 contains 16 residues. Germline trimming cut 2 bases from V and 2 bases from J; bases unmatched to any gene: 4. Germline CDR1 and CDR2: MNHNY and SVGAGI (reference sequence). DNA for the CDR3: TGTGCCAGCAGTTACGGGGGACTAGCTCCCTACAATGAGCAGTTCTTC. This encodes CASSYGGLAPYNEQFF.

This clonotype has a count of ten or more. The CDR3 protein is CSAGGRNNLEQPQHF. The CDR3 coding sequence is TGCAGTGCTGGGGGCAGGAACAATCTCGAACAGCCCCAGCATTTT. The rearrangement uses TRBV20-1 and TRBJ1-5; D might be TRBD1 (6 bases). V lost 5 bases to trimming and J lost 7 bases, with 21 bases between them. Germline V lookup: CDR1 DFQATT, CDR2 SNEGSKA (reference sequence). The CDR3 has 15 amino acids.

This chain uses TRBV5-6 with TRBJ2-6; D unclear. This CDR3 spans 17 amino acids. V lost 3 bases and J 0 bases, leaving 13 bases between the germline ends. Germline V CDR1 and CDR2: SGHDT, YYEEEE. CDR3 DNA sequence: TGTGCCAGCAGCTACTACTCCGCGAGCTCTGGGGCCAACGTCCTGACTTTC. It codes for CASSYYSASSGANVLTF.

The chain combines TRBV11-2 with TRBJ2-3, with TRBD2 identical over 7 bases. The trim removed 2 bases at V and 4 bases at J, leaving 6 bases unmatched. Per germline, CDR1 SGHAT and CDR2 FQNNGV. The CDR3 consists of 15 residues. The CDR3 is CASSLTGGSADTQYF. The CDR3 DNA sequence: TGTGCCAGCAGCTTAACGGGCGGGAGCGCAGATACGCAGTATTTT.

The table lists this clonotype with many counts. The chain is built from TRBV9 and TRBJ1-2; 8 bases are a match to TRBD1. CDR3 length equals 17 residues. Germline V CDR1 and CDR2: SGDLS, YYNGEE. V was pared by 4 bases and J by 5 bases, with 16 bases of the junction left unmatched. CDR3 amino acids: CASSPESRQGRDYGYTF. The CDR3 region has the DNA TGTGCCAGCAGCCCGGAATCTCGACAGGGGCGGGATTATGGCTACACCTTC. Together with reference TRBV9 and TRBJ1-2, the CDR3 gives the full variable domain: DSGVTQTPKHLITATGQRVTLRCSPRSGDLSVYWYQQSLDQGLQFLIQYYNGEERAKGNILERFSAQQFPDLHSELNLSSLELGDSALYFCASSPESRQGRDYGYTFGSGTRLTVV.

This clonotype has a count of ten or more. The chain joins TRBV7-2 to TRBJ2-2; D call uncertain. Germline V gene sequence: CDR1 SGHTA, CDR2 FQGNSA. The CDR3 consists of 14 residues. Trimming removed 5 bases at V and 0 bases at J, with 7 bases between. The CDR3: CASSHDSNTGELFF. CDR3 bases: TGTGCCAGCAGCCATGACTCGAACACCGGGGAGCTGTTTTTT.

This clonotype was recorded many times. The chain uses TRBV11-3 and TRBJ2-5, with D perhaps given as TRBD1 or TRBD2 (5 bases each). This CDR3 has 15 amino acids. Trimming stripped 0 bases from V and 2 bases from J, with 10 bases between. Germline CDR1 SGHNT, CDR2 YENEEA. As DNA, the CDR3 is TGTGCCAGCAGCTTAGAGGGACGGATTCAAGAGACCCAGTACTTC. It encodes CASSLEGRIQETQYF.